Listed below are T cell receptor beta chains from one sample, sequenced in a study of cytomegalovirus exposure and HLA in healthy donors. Profiled with immunoSEQ multiplex PCR; TCRdb holds only in-frame clones, not every one. The sample holds 100,000 to 150,000 clones, 94% seen once. Material: PBMCs. These receptors came from a woman in her late teens or twenties in good health and CMV-seronegative. The CDR3 runs from the conserved cysteine through the conserved F or W. Fields, in order: clone size, V gene, D gene, J gene, CDR3 DNA, CDR3 protein. The D gene is left open where the match is weak. Size is stated for part of the rows, as once, few or many counts, or as a class when the clone is expanded.

-,TRBV7-8,-,TRBJ1-5,TGTGCCAGCAGCCTCGAGGCCAGGGCAGTCAATCAGCCCCAGCATTTT,CASSLEARAVNQPQHF
-,TRBV29-1,-,TRBJ1-1,TGCAGCGTTGTGGGCCCCAGGAACACTGAAGCTTTCTTT,CSVVGPRNTEAFF
-,TRBV19,TRBD2,TRBJ2-5,TGTGCCAGTAGTCTCGGCGGGGGGGCGGAGACCCAGTACTTC,CASSLGGGAETQYF
-,TRBV4-1,-,TRBJ2-3,TGCGCCAGCAGCTCCGGACTTCCCCCAGATACGCAGTATTTT,CASSSGLPPDTQYF
-,TRBV11-2,-,TRBJ2-5,TGTGCCAGCAGCTTAGATCCCGGGTCGGCAGAGACCCAGTACTTC,CASSLDPGSAETQYF
-,TRBV29-1,-,TRBJ2-7,TGCAGCGTTGTAGAGATTAGCTCCTACGAGCAGTACTTC,CSVVEISSYEQYF
-,TRBV28,TRBD2,TRBJ2-3,TGTGCCAGCAGCCCTCCCCCTAGCGGGGATACGCAGTATTTT,CASSPPPSGDTQYF
-,TRBV19,-,TRBJ1-5,TGTGCCAGTAGTCCCAACGACGAGGGAGGCAATCAGCCCCAGCATTTT,CASSPNDEGGNQPQHF
-,TRBV6-1,TRBD1,TRBJ2-1,TGTGCCAGCAGCCGACAGGGGGCCTACAATGAGCAGTTCTTC,CASSRQGAYNEQFF
few,TRBV2,-,TRBJ1-6,TGTGCCAGCAGTGAGCAGGGATATAATTCACCCCTCCACTTT,CASSEQGYNSPLHF
-,TRBV7-9,-,TRBJ2-3,TGTGCCAGCAGCCTCTCCCAGGATACGCAGTATTTT,CASSLSQDTQYF
-,TRBV7-3,TRBD2,TRBJ2-1,TGTGCCAGCAGCCCGATTAGCGGGAGCTCCTACAATGAGCAGTTCTTC,CASSPISGSSYNEQFF
-,TRBV19,TRBD1,TRBJ1-2,TGTGCCAGTAGGACAGGGGAATTCTATGGCTACACCTTC,CASRTGEFYGYTF
-,TRBV6-1,TRBD1,TRBJ1-4,TGTGCCAGCAGTCCGGACAGGGCCAGCGAAAAACTGTTTTTT,CASSPDRASEKLFF
-,TRBV20-1,-,TRBJ1-1,TGCAGTGCCCGCCTAAACACTGAAGCTTTCTTT,CSARLNTEAFF
-,TRBV28,-,TRBJ1-5,TGTGCCAGCAGCACGCTGACCGGGATAGTACAGCCCCAGCATTTT,CASSTLTGIVQPQHF
-,TRBV9,TRBD1,TRBJ2-1,TGTGCCAGCAGCGACGACAGGGGTATTAATGAGCAGTTCTTC,CASSDDRGINEQFF
-,TRBV6-5,TRBD2,TRBJ2-1,TGTGCCAGCAGTTACCTTAGCGGGAGGAATGAGCAGTTCTTC,CASSYLSGRNEQFF
-,TRBV7-3,TRBD2,TRBJ2-2,TGTGCCAGCAGCCCGGGACTAGCGGGAGTTGCCGGGGAGCTGTTTTTT,CASSPGLAGVAGELFF
once,TRBV4-1,TRBD2,TRBJ2-1,TGCGCCAGCAGCCTATCGATCACTAGCGGGGGTCTCAATGAGCAGTTCTTC,CASSLSITSGGLNEQFF
once,TRBV19,TRBD2,TRBJ2-1,TGTGCCAGTAGTCCCGGGACTAGCGGGAGTAAGCCCTACAATGAGCAGTTCTTC,CASSPGTSGSKPYNEQFF
-,TRBV6-4,-,TRBJ1-2,TGTGCCAGCAGTGAGCGGGAGGGTTCCGCCTACACCTTC,CASSEREGSAYTF
once,TRBV7-2,TRBD2,TRBJ2-2,TGTGCCAGCAGCTTAGACGGGTTAGCGGGCGACCTGGGGGAGCTGTTTTTT,CASSLDGLAGDLGELFF
once,TRBV4-1,TRBD1,TRBJ2-7,TGCGCCAGCAGCCACCCCGGGACAGCTTACGAGCAGTACTTC,CASSHPGTAYEQYF
once,TRBV5-1,-,TRBJ2-7,TGCGCCAGCAGAACCCCGGGTCCGGGAGCCTACGAGCAGTACTTC,CASRTPGPGAYEQYF
-,TRBV10-3,TRBD2,TRBJ2-7,TGTGCCATCAGTTCCCGACTAGCGGGAGTTAGTGGGCCTAACTACGAGCAGTACTTC,CAISSRLAGVSGPNYEQYF
-,TRBV5-1,-,TRBJ1-3,TGCGCCAGCAGCTTGGGACTCAGGGATTCTGGAAACACCATATATTTT,CASSLGLRDSGNTIYF
-,TRBV5-1,TRBD2,TRBJ2-3,TGCGCCAGCAGCTTGAACCTTCGGGGGGGCGGGGCAGATACGCAGTATTTT,CASSLNLRGGGADTQYF
-,TRBV28,-,TRBJ1-5,TGTGCCAGCAGTTTACGGTTAAATCAGCCCCAGCATTTT,CASSLRLNQPQHF
-,TRBV5-4,TRBD1,TRBJ2-5,TGTGCCAGCAGCTTACGACAGGGGATAGGGGAGACCCAGTACTTC,CASSLRQGIGETQYF
-,TRBV7-2,-,TRBJ1-4,TGTGCCAGCAGCCTGAGTCCTAATGAAAAACTGTTTTTT,CASSLSPNEKLFF
-,TRBV7-9,-,TRBJ2-7,TGTGCCAGCAGCTTAGTGGCAGGGCCCCTGGAGCAGTACTTC,CASSLVAGPLEQYF
-,TRBV5-4,-,TRBJ2-3,TGTGCCAGCAGCTCCCAAGATACGCAGTATTTT,CASSSQDTQYF
-,TRBV27,TRBD2,TRBJ2-1,TGTGCCAGCGGATCCCACCTAGCGGAGGATATCGATGAGCAGTTCTTC,CASGSHLAEDIDEQFF
once,TRBV6-5,-,TRBJ1-3,TGTGCCAGCAGTTACGGGGGCGACTCTGGAAACACCATATATTTT,CASSYGGDSGNTIYF